The 2 T cell receptor beta chains reported below all come from one sample, sequenced in a study of blood T cell repertoires in COVID-19. Data came from immunoSEQ multiplex PCR; TCRdb stores just in-frame clones and leaves some out. The repertoire holds some 130,000 clones, roughly nine tenths seen once, with more than 9.5% in the top ten. The specimen sequenced was peripheral blood. These receptors were taken from a woman in her 70s with COVID-19, enrolled during active disease.

The chain is built from TRBV7-2 and TRBJ1-1; D gene ambiguous. Trimming pared 4 bases from V and 2 bases from J, leaving 8 bases between. The germline gives CDR1 SGHTA, CDR2 FQGNSA. This CDR3 comprises 13 residues. Here the CDR3 DNA reads TGTGCCAGCAGCTACCGGGTTAACACTGAAGCTTTCTTT. Residues: CASSYRVNTEAFF.

The chain is built from TRBV19 and TRBJ1-1, with 8 nucleotides matching TRBD1. With V trimmed by 1 base and J by 8 bases, 9 bases remained unmatched. In germline, CDR1 is LNHDA, CDR2 SQIVND (reference sequence). The CDR3 is made up of 15 amino acids. The DNA of the CDR3 is TGTGCCAGTAGTATAGGAGGACAGGGATCGTCGGAAGCTTTCTTT. Its protein product is CASSIGGQGSSEAFF.